This TCR beta chain appears in the sequencing data of a study of beta chain features in type 1 diabetes. General study results and limits: When Type 1 diabetes patients were examined, their TCRB CDR3s proved moderately but significantly shorter in all four CD4+ subsets.

Expressed TCRB transcripts got sequenced, as all isolated RNA was reverse transcribed. Sequencing was performed with immunoSEQ multiplex PCR; in TCRdb, only in-frame clones are kept and a portion is missing. The top ten clones hold roughly 0.99% of a sample with 310,000 or so clones, around 9% of them seen once. Only a few counts were recorded for this clone. Antigen specificity is unknown. Trimming removed 5 bases at V and 0 bases at J, with 11 bases between. The CDR3 is made up of 15 amino acids. Germline CDR1 reads ENHRY; CDR2 reads SYGVKD. The chain couples TRBV10-3 to TRBJ1-3; no definite D call. This receptor was obtained from a man aged 30 to 39 with type 1 diabetes. The material sequenced was central memory CD4+ T cells from blood. In nucleotides, the CDR3 is TGTGCCATCAGTCCTCGGACGGACTCTGGAAACACCATATATTTT. It translates to CAISPRTDSGNTIYF.